This T cell receptor beta chain derives from a study of blood T cell repertoires in COVID-19. A few counts support this clone. V was trimmed by 5 bases and J by 1 base, leaving 12 bases between them. Germline V gene lookup returns CDR1 MDHEN and CDR2 SYDVKM. The CDR3 contains 16 residues. This table comes from immunoSEQ multiplex PCR, and its TCRdb copy is limited to in-frame clones, with some not included. Seen here are approximately 250,000 clones, around 89% observed once, and the top ten hold over 4%. The TCR originated in a woman aged 25 to 39 who had recovered from COVID-19. Sequencing used PBMCs or T cells enriched from blood (not recorded which). This sequence joins TRBV28 and TRBJ1-6; D may be TRBD1 (5 bases). The CDR3 nucleotides read TGTGCCAGCAGTCTTCCGACAGCTTCCTATAATTCACCCCTCCACTTT. This encodes CASSLPTASYNSPLHF.